The T cell receptor (beta chain) described here comes from a study of cytomegalovirus exposure and HLA in healthy donors. As for the study in general: Drawn from HLA-typed donors, some 80 million unique TCRs were held in an early data release.

For this donor, CMV serostatus was not recorded. Study results and limitations: Among the most significant clusters, several appeared linked to common viral pathogens in a later analysis. The later analysis indicated that the majority of CMV-associated TCR beta chains appeared HLA-restricted.

Both 60 Vbeta primers and 13 Jbeta primers went into the PCR. The repertoire was sequenced with immunoSEQ multiplex PCR; TCRdb's copy has only in-frame clones and lacks some. The sample yields tens of thousands of clones, around 52% seen once. This clone is medium-sized by share. Its antigen is undetermined. Sequencing was performed on PBMCs. The sequence was collected from a human donor in good health.

CDR3 nucleotides: TGCGCCAGCAGCTTGGACAGGGAGGGTTATGGCTACACCTTC. Its protein is CASSLDREGYGYTF. This chain uses TRBV5-1 with TRBJ1-2, with a possible D match to TRBD1 (6 bases). Germline values: CDR1 SGHRS, CDR2 YFSETQ. Trimming pared 0 bases from V and 5 bases from J, leaving 11 bases between. The CDR3 has 14 amino acids.